The present T cell receptor beta chain was sequenced within a study of blood T cells in healthy people across ages. Findings and caveats of the study: Leaving the PBMCs unsorted stopped any conclusive comparison of naive versus antigen-experienced cells. Observed TCR beta diversity per million T cells went down as age went up. This fall followed a roughly linear course with age. It was not known whether donors were CMV positive (a possible confounder of expanded clonotype changes).

Individuals who donated were healthy Caucasians from Russia aged roughly 6 to 90. This clonotype has more than one count but fewer than ten. Its antigen is still unknown. A J-beta primer mix and a sample-barcoded 5' primer were used in a second PCR of about 6 to 12 cycles. TCRdb ran MiXCR on the 5' RACE reads and lists one entry per CDR3 protein. The repertoire holds about 570,000 distinct CDR3 sequences, 25% to 30% seen once, with approximately 17% in the top ten. This TCR came from a woman in her seventies in good health. Sequencing used blood.

The CDR3 DNA sequence: TGTGCCAGCAGCATAAGGACGGGAAGCACAGATACGCAGTATTTT. It is translated as CASSIRTGSTDTQYF. This chain connects TRBV11-2 to TRBJ2-3; a possible D gene is TRBD2 (5 bases). The germline CDR1 and CDR2 sequences are SGHAT and FQNNGV. The V end was cut by 5 bases, the J end by 0 bases, with 12 bases between. The CDR3 has 15 residues.